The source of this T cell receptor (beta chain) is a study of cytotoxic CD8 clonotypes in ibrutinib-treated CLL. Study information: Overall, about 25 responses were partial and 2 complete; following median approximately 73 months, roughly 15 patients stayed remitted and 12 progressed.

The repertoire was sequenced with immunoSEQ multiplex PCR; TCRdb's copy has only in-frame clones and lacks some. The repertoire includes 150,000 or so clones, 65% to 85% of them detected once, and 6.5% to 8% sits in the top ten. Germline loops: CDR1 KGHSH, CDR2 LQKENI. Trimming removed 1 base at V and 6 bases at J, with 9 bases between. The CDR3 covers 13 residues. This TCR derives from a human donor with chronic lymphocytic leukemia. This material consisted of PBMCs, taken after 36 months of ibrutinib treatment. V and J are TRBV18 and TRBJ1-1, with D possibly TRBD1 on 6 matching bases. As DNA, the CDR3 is TGTGCCAGCTCACCACAGGGGGTCTCTGAAGCTTTCTTT. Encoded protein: CASSPQGVSEAFF.